This TCR beta chain was captured by sequencing in a study of response to subunit inactivated influenza vaccine. The study, taken as a whole, reports: That few new T cells are recruited by each seasonal influenza vaccination was the authors' suggestion.

TCRdb called the RT-PCR reads again in MiXCR, with one record for every CDR3 protein. The table records 700,000 to 900,000 distinct CDR3 sequences, 21% of them present only once. This clonotype was detected only once. The antigen remains unidentified. Sequenced material: PBMCs from blood, taken more than 4 days after vaccination. The clonotype originates from a man in his forties or fifties who received an inactivated influenza vaccine.

CDR3 amino acids: CASSPGTGFILDTQYF. CDR3 DNA sequence: TGCGCCAGCAGCCCTGGGACCGGCTTCATTTTAGATACGCAGTATTTT. This rearrangement joins TRBV5-1 to TRBJ2-3; D could derive from TRBD1 or TRBD2 (5 bases each). Germline V gene data show CDR1 as SGHRS and CDR2 as YFSETQ. V was clipped by 4 bases and J by 5 bases, with 20 bases between them. This CDR3 has 16 amino acids.